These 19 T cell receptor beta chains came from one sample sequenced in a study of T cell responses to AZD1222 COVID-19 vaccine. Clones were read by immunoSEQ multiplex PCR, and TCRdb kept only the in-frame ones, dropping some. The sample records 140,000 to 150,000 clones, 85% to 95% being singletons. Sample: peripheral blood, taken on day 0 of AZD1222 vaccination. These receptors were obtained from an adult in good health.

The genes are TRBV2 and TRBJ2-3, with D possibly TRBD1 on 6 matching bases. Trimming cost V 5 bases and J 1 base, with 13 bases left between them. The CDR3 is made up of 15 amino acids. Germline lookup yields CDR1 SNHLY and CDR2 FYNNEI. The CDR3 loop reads CASSPRGMGTDTQYF. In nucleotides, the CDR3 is TGTGCCAGCAGTCCCAGGGGAATGGGCACAGATACGCAGTATTTT.

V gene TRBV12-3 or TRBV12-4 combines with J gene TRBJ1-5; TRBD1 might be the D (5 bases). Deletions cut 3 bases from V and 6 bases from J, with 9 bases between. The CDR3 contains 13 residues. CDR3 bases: TGTGCCAGCAGTTTTGCTGGGGGTCAGCCCCAGCATTTT. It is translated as CASSFAGGQPQHF.

The CDR3 here is CASSLVRGASEAFF. CDR3 coding DNA: TGTGCCAGCAGTTTAGTACGGGGGGCGTCGGAAGCTTTCTTT. The chain has TRBV27 and TRBJ1-1; possible D gene TRBD1, 6 bases. The CDR3 loop spans 14 amino acids. Per germline, CDR1 MNHEY and CDR2 SMNVEV (reference sequence). Between the trimmed V and J ends, which lost 2 bases and 8 bases, there was a span of 15 bases.

CDR3: CASRPGNTGELFF. The CDR3 DNA reads as TGTGCCAGCAGGCCGGGAAACACCGGGGAGCTGTTTTTT. This sequence joins TRBV7-3 and TRBJ2-2; D perhaps matches TRBD2 (5 bases). V was cut by 6 bases and J by 2 bases, with 7 bases left in between. Germline V gene data show CDR1 as SGHTA and CDR2 as FQGTGA. This CDR3 region has 13 residues.

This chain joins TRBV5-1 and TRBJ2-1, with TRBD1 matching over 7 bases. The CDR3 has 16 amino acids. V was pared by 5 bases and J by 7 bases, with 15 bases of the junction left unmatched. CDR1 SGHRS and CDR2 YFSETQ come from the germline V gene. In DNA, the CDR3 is TGCGCCAGCAGTTTTGTGGCGACAGGGACCGGTAATGAGCAGTTCTTC. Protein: CASSFVATGTGNEQFF.

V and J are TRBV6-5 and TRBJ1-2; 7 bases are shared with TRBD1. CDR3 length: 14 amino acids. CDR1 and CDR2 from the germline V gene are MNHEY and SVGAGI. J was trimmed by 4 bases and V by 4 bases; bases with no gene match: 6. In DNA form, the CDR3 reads TGTGCCAGCAGTTGGCGACAGGGAGCCTATGGCTACACCTTC. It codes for CASSWRQGAYGYTF.

CDR3: CASSIDPTGSEEAFF. In DNA form, the CDR3 reads TGTGCCAGTAGTATAGATCCAACAGGGTCTGAGGAAGCTTTCTTT. The V gene is TRBV19, the J gene TRBJ1-1; a weak D match, TRBD1 (6 bases). Germline CDR1 reads LNHDA; CDR2 reads SQIVND (reference sequence). V lost 0 bases and J lost 8, with 16 bases in between. The CDR3 has 15 amino acids.

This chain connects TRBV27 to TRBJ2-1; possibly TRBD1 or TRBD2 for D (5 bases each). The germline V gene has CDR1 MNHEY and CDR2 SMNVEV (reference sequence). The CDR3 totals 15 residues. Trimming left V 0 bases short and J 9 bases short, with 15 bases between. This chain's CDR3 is CASSLSEGSGSEQFF. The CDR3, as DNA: TGTGCCAGCAGTTTATCCGAGGGGAGTGGGAGTGAGCAGTTCTTC.

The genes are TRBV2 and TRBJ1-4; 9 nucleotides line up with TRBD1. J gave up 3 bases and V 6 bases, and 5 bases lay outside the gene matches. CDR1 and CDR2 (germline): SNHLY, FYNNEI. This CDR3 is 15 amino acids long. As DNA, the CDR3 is TGTGCCAGCAGGGGACAGGGAACATCTAATGAAAAACTGTTTTTT. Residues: CASRGQGTSNEKLFF. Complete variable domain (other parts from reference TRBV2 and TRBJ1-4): EPEVTQTPSHQVTQMGQEVILRCVPISNHLYFYWYRQILGQKVEFLVSFYNNEISEKSEIFDDQFSVERPDGSNFTLKIRSTKLEDSAMYFCASRGQGTSNEKLFFGSGTQLSVL.

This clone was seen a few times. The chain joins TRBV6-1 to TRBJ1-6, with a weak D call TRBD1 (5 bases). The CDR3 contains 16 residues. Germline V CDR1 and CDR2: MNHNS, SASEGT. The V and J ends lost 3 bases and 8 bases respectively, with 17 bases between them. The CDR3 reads CASSEDTSPSHSPLHF. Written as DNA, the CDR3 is TGTGCCAGCAGTGAGGACACGTCGCCGTCACATTCACCCCTCCACTTT.

The CDR3 sequence: CASSLGQAYSGANVLTF. CDR3 sequence (DNA): TGTGCCAGCAGCTTAGGTCAGGCGTACTCTGGGGCCAACGTCCTGACTTTC. This chain connects TRBV11-2 to TRBJ2-6, with no clear D. This CDR3 comprises 17 residues. The germline V gene has CDR1 SGHAT and CDR2 FQNNGV. Trimming shortened V by 1 base and J by 0 bases, and 10 bases separated the two germline ends.

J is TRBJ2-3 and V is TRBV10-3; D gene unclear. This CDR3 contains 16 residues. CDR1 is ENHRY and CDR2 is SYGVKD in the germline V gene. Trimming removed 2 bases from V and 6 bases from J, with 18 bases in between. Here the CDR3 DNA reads TGTGCCATCAGTGAGACCGGAAGGCTTCTGGTGGATACGCAGTATTTT. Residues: CAISETGRLLVDTQYF.

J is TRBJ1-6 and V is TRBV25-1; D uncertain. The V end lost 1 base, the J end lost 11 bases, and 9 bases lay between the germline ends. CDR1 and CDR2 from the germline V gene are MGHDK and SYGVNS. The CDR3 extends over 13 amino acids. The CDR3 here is CASSEFIGTPLHF. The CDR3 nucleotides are TGTGCCAGCAGTGAATTTATTGGGACACCCCTCCACTTT.

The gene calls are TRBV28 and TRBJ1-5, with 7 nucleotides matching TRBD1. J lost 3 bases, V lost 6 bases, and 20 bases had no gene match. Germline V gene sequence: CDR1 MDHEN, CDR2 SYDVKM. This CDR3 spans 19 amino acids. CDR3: CASSQRDSGGGGYNQPQHF. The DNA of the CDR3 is TGTGCCAGCAGCCAAAGGGACAGTGGAGGGGGTGGATACAATCAGCCCCAGCATTTT.

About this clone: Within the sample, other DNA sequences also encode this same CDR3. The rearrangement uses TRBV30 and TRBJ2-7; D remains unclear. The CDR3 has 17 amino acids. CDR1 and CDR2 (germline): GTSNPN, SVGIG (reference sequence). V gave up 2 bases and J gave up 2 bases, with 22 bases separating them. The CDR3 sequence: CAWSTDRGDPRAYEQYF. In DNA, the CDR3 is TGTGCCTGGAGTACCGACCGAGGAGACCCACGCGCCTACGAGCAGTACTTC.

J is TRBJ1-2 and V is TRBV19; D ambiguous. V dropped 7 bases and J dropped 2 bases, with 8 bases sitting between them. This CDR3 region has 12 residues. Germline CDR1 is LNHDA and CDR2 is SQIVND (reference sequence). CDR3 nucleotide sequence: TGTGCCAGTACTGCAGTAAACTATGGCTACACCTTC. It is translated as CASTAVNYGYTF.

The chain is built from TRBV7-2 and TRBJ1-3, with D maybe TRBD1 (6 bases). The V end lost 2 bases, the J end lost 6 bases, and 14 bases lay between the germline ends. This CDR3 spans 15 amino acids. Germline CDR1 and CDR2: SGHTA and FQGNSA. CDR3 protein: CASSLYREWENTIYF. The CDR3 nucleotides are TGTGCCAGCAGCTTATACAGGGAATGGGAAAACACCATATATTTT.

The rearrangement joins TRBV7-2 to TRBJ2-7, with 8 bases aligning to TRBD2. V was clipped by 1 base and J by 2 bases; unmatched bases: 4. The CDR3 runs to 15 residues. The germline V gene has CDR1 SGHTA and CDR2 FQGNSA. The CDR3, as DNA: TGTGCCAGCAGCTTAGGTGGGACTAGACCCTACGAGCAGTACTTC. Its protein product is CASSLGGTRPYEQYF.

The CDR3 protein is CASSLVPGTEGYTF. In DNA, the CDR3 is TGCGCCAGCAGCTTGGTTCCGGGGACTGAGGGCTACACCTTC. J is TRBJ1-2 and V is TRBV5-1; D is perhaps TRBD1 (5 bases). V lost 0 bases, J lost 8 bases, and 14 bases lay in between. Per germline, CDR1 SGHRS and CDR2 YFSETQ. This CDR3 comprises 14 residues.